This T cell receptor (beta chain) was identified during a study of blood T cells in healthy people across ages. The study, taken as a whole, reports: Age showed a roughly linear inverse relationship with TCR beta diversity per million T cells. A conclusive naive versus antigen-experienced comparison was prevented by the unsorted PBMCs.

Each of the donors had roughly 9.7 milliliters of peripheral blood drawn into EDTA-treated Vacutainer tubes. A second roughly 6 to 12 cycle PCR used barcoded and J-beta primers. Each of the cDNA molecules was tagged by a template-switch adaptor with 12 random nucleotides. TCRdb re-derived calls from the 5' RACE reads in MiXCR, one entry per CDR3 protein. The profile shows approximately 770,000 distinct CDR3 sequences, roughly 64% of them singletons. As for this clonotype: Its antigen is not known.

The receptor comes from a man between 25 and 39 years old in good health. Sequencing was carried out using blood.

DNA of the CDR3: TGTGCCAGCAGCCAAGCTTACGGGGGCGGCGAGCAGTACTTC. The encoded protein is CASSQAYGGGEQYF. The chain links TRBV3-1 to TRBJ2-5; D may correspond to TRBD1 or TRBD2 (6 bases each). The J call may be wrong; the DNA end is better matched by TRBJ2-7. CDR3 length: 14 residues. Germline V gene lookup returns CDR1 LGHDT and CDR2 YNNKEL (reference sequence).